This entry describes one T cell receptor (beta chain). No antigen is known for it. In germline, CDR1 is KGHSH, CDR2 LQKENI. V gave up 2 bases and J gave up 3 bases; unmatched junction bases: 4. The CDR3 is made up of 16 amino acids. This specimen comes from a study of cytomegalovirus exposure and HLA in healthy donors. Study at large: As released early, the data held roughly 85 million unique TCRs from HLA-typed donors. Falling in the Caucasian-associated ancestry cluster were roughly 86% of around 370 genotyped donors.

Primers for the PCR totalled 60 Vbeta and 13 Jbeta. The data were produced by immunoSEQ multiplex PCR, yet TCRdb's version contains in-frame clones alone and is incomplete. In the table there are around 150,000 clones, 82% of which are singletons. Broader study findings: Highly shared sequence variants in one cluster were likely a sequencing artifact. Most of the TCR beta V segments (in an earlier analysis) were productive either about 90% or about 30% of the time.

The sequence came from a man in his fifties or sixties in good health and CMV-seropositive. The material sequenced was PBMCs. V and J are TRBV18 and TRBJ2-1; the match to TRBD2 covers 10 bases. CDR3 bases: TGTGCCAGCTCACCAGAGGTAGCGGGGGGCTACAATGAGCAGTTCTTC. Translating gives CASSPEVAGGYNEQFF.